Below are 26 T cell receptor beta chains sequenced from a single sample in a study of response to subunit inactivated influenza vaccine. One entry per CDR3 protein results from TCRdb running MiXCR on the RT-PCR reads. Of roughly 650,000 distinct CDR3 sequences listed, 13% to 15% were seen once; the top ten hold around 7.6%. Sequenced here: PBMCs from blood, sampled approximately 15 days before vaccination. All receptors come from a man aged 50-59 years who received an inactivated influenza vaccine.

This clonotype was detected only a few times. The chain couples TRBV12-3 or TRBV12-4 to TRBJ2-4, with D perhaps TRBD1 (5 bases). CDR3 length equals 12 residues. V gave up 2 bases and J gave up 9 bases, with 8 bases separating them. This chain's CDR3 is CASSLQGVIQYF. The CDR3 DNA follows: TGTGCCAGCAGTTTACAAGGGGTCATTCAGTACTTC.

The chain combines TRBV12-3 or TRBV12-4 with TRBJ2-2; 7 positions agree with TRBD2. This CDR3 region has 17 residues. Trimming took 6 bases from V and 4 from J; bases not matched to a gene: 14. The CDR3 region is CASSRTCGSVGTGELFF. The CDR3 DNA reads TGTGCCAGCAGCCGGACTTGCGGGAGTGTGGGCACCGGGGAGCTGTTTTTT.

This clonotype was seen more than once but under ten times. The chain uses TRBV11-1 and TRBJ2-2; 12 bases match TRBD2. The V gene's germline CDR1 is SGHAT and CDR2 FQDESV (reference sequence). J was trimmed by 0 bases and V by 0 bases; bases with no gene match: 5. This CDR3 has 19 amino acids. The CDR3 is CASSLAALAGGSNTGELFF. Here the CDR3 DNA reads TGTGCCAGCAGCTTAGCCGCACTAGCGGGAGGCTCGAACACCGGGGAGCTGTTTTTT.

The V call is TRBV7-7, the J call TRBJ2-7; TRBD1 agrees at 10 bases. CDR3 length: 15 amino acids. Germline CDR1 SSHAT, CDR2 FNYEAQ (reference sequence). V lost 1 base, J lost 4 bases, and 4 bases stayed unmatched. The DNA for the CDR3 is TGTGCCAGCAGCTTAGGACCGGGACAGGGGTACGAGCAGTACTTC. Translation: CASSLGPGQGYEQYF.

This clonotype was found a few times. This chain uses TRBV29-1 with TRBJ2-3, with a tentative D call TRBD1 (7 bases). The V gene's germline CDR1 is SQVTM and CDR2 ANQGSEA. This CDR3 spans 15 amino acids. Deletions cut 4 bases from V and 3 bases from J, with 17 bases between. CDR3 bases: TGCAGCGTTGTAGGAGGGAACAGGGGTACAGATACGCAGTATTTT. Protein product: CSVVGGNRGTDTQYF.

J is TRBJ2-2 and V is TRBV7-9; no definite D call. The CDR3 sequence is 14 residues long. Germline values: CDR1 SEHNR, CDR2 FQNEAQ (reference sequence). Trimming shortened V by 5 bases and J by 6 bases, and 13 bases separated the two germline ends. CDR3 in amino acids: CASSPPLVPGELFF. CDR3 sequence (DNA): TGTGCCAGCAGCCCACCGCTCGTGCCCGGGGAGCTGTTTTTT. The variable domain in full, completed from reference TRBV7-9 and TRBJ2-2, reads DTGVSQNPRHKITKRGQNVTFRCDPISEHNRLYWYRQTLGQGPEFLTYFQNEAQLEKSRLLSDRFSAERPKGSFSTLEIQRTEQGDSAMYLCASSPPLVPGELFFGEGSRLTVL.

This clonotype has a handful of counts. The chain links TRBV14 to TRBJ2-1; D unresolved. This CDR3 has 12 residues. The V end was cut by 5 bases, the J end by 8 bases, with 10 bases between. The germline V gene encodes CDR1 SGHDN and CDR2 FVKESK. The CDR3 reads CASSSGTYEQFF. The CDR3 nucleotides read TGTGCCAGCAGCTCCGGTACCTATGAGCAGTTCTTC.

In its sample, this clonotype was seen a few times. The chain couples TRBV3-1 to TRBJ2-7, with D perhaps matching TRBD1 (5 bases). V was pared by 2 bases and J by 3 bases, with 14 bases between. Germline-derived CDR1 and CDR2 are LGHDT and YNNKEL (reference sequence). The CDR3 is 15 residues long. The CDR3 region is CASSQRKQGDYEQYF. CDR3 in DNA: TGTGCCAGCAGCCAAAGGAAACAAGGGGACTACGAGCAGTACTTC.

The rearrangement uses TRBV6-6 and TRBJ2-7; D is perhaps TRBD2 (6 bases). V was shortened by 10 bases and J by 3 bases, with 16 bases between the two germline ends. This CDR3 is built from 13 residues. CDR1 MNHNY and CDR2 SVGAGI come from the germline V gene (reference sequence). CDR3: CATGTGINYEQYF. CDR3 sequence (DNA): TGTGCCACCGGGACTGGGATTAACTACGAGCAGTACTTC.

The V gene is TRBV28, the J gene TRBJ1-2; D may be TRBD1 (6 bases). CDR1 is MDHEN and CDR2 is SYDVKM in the germline V gene. Trimming removed 11 bases from V and 8 bases from J, with 15 bases in between. This CDR3 has 11 amino acids. The CDR3, as DNA: TGTGCCTCCCGGACAGCCCGCGGCTACACCTTC. It codes for CASRTARGYTF.

At least ten counts were recorded for this clonotype. The gene calls are TRBV25-1 and TRBJ1-2, with 7 bases that match TRBD1. Germline CDR1 and CDR2: MGHDK and SYGVNS. V shed 6 bases, J shed 7 bases, and the junction held 5 bases outside the gene matches. CDR3 length equals 12 residues. The CDR3 nucleotides are TGTGCCAGCAGCGTCTACAGGGGTGGCTACACCTTC. Translation gives CASSVYRGGYTF.

This clonotype was observed at least ten times. This rearrangement joins TRBV15 to TRBJ2-7; either TRBD1 or TRBD2 may supply D (5 bases each). From germline, CDR1 is LNHNV and CDR2 YYDKDF (reference sequence). The CDR3 runs to 15 residues. V lost 2 bases and J 0 bases, leaving 11 bases between the germline ends. This chain's CDR3 is CATSRPHGGSYEQYF. CDR3 DNA sequence: TGTGCCACCAGCAGACCCCATGGGGGCTCCTACGAGCAGTACTTC.

This clonotype has only a few counts. The J gene is TRBJ2-7, the V gene TRBV4-1; 10 positions agree with TRBD1. This CDR3 spans 17 amino acids. Germline V CDR1 and CDR2: MGHRA, YSYEKL. Trimming took 4 bases from V and 5 from J; bases not matched to a gene: 14. For the CDR3, the DNA is TGCGCCAGCAGCCTGATTGTTACCTGGGACAGGGGTGACGAGCAGTACTTC. Its translation is CASSLIVTWDRGDEQYF.

This clonotype was found many times. The rearrangement links TRBV29-1 to TRBJ1-4; D gene uncertain. Germline V lookup: CDR1 SQVTM, CDR2 ANQGSEA. This CDR3 has 12 residues. V lost 4 bases to trimming and J lost 7 bases, with 10 bases between them. The CDR3 DNA reads TGCAGCGTTGGTAGGCCGGGTGAAAAACTGTTTTTT. Residues: CSVGRPGEKLFF.

This clonotype was recorded a few times. This chain links TRBV15 with TRBJ2-3, with 10 bases that match TRBD2. V was clipped by 0 bases and J by 5 bases; unmatched bases: 8. The germline gives CDR1 LNHNV, CDR2 YYDKDF (reference sequence). The CDR3 is 17 residues long. Here the CDR3 reads CATSRDEAGGPLDTQYF. CDR3 sequence (DNA): TGTGCCACCAGCAGAGATGAAGCGGGAGGGCCTTTAGATACGCAGTATTTT.

The chain couples TRBV7-8 to TRBJ2-5; either TRBD1 or TRBD2 may fit D (5 bases each). The germline CDR1 and CDR2 sequences are SGHVS and FQNEAQ. The CDR3 loop spans 16 amino acids. Trimming took off 5 bases at V and 2 bases at J, with 18 bases between the two ends. Written as DNA, the CDR3 is TGTGCCAGCAGCGCCTGGACGGGGCGGCGGCAAGAGACCCAGTACTTC. This gives the protein CASSAWTGRRQETQYF.

This clonotype was observed once. The chain uses TRBV5-1 and TRBJ2-5; TRBD1 or TRBD2 may be the D gene (5 bases each). There are 14 residues in the CDR3. The V and J ends lost 4 bases and 5 bases respectively, with 15 bases between them. Germline-derived CDR1 and CDR2 are SGHRS and YFSETQ. The CDR3: CASSPGPTGETQYF. CDR3 nucleotide sequence: TGCGCCAGCAGCCCGGGACCCACTGGGGAGACCCAGTACTTC.

This sequence joins TRBV7-2 and TRBJ2-3, with D uncertain. The V end lost 3 bases, the J end lost 2 bases, and 15 bases lay between the germline ends. There are 16 residues in the CDR3. Germline CDR1 and CDR2: SGHTA and FQGNSA. CDR3 loop: CASSFNTPILTDTQYF. The DNA for the CDR3 is TGTGCCAGCAGCTTTAATACGCCTATACTCACAGATACGCAGTATTTT.

This sequence joins TRBV20-1 and TRBJ1-5; perhaps TRBD1 as D (5 bases). The ends were cut back, 3 bases at V and 0 bases at J, with 18 bases in the middle. This CDR3 spans 17 amino acids. CDR1 and CDR2 (germline): DFQATT, SNEGSKA (reference sequence). The CDR3 loop is CSARSHTGGYSNQPQHF. The CDR3 nucleotides are TGCAGTGCTAGGAGCCACACGGGGGGGTATAGCAATCAGCCCCAGCATTTT.

This clonotype was observed a handful of times. The chain combines TRBV28 with TRBJ2-7; 8 nucleotides align to TRBD2. Germline CDR1 and CDR2: MDHEN and SYDVKM. This CDR3 comprises 11 residues. The CDR3 loop is CASSSHSGVSV. CDR3 bases: TGTGCCAGCAGTTCCCATAGCGGGGTATCGGTT.

V usage is TRBV10-3 and J usage is TRBJ2-7, with 7 positions matching TRBD2. The CDR3 sequence is 15 residues long. V dropped 5 bases and J dropped 2; count of bases not matched to a gene: 9. The germline V gene has CDR1 ENHRY and CDR2 SYGVKD. The CDR3 protein is CAISKERDVTYEQYF. CDR3 DNA: TGTGCCATCAGTAAAGAGCGGGACGTCACCTACGAGCAGTACTTC.

This chain connects TRBV3-1 to TRBJ2-1, with D possibly being TRBD2 (5 bases). The CDR3 sequence is 14 residues long. The germline gives CDR1 LGHDT, CDR2 YNNKEL (reference sequence). Trimming took 9 bases from V and 3 from J, leaving 15 bases between them. The CDR3 is CASRSGGNYNEQFF. The CDR3 bases are TGTGCCAGTCGAAGCGGCGGCAACTACAATGAGCAGTTCTTC.

There are a few counts of this clonotype. V gene TRBV11-2 combines with J gene TRBJ2-7; D might be TRBD2 (5 bases). The germline gives CDR1 SGHAT, CDR2 FQNNGV. V was pared by 4 bases and J by 2 bases, with 9 bases between. The CDR3 sequence is 13 residues long. The CDR3 DNA follows: TGTGCCAGCAGCTCCGGGGATACCTACGAGCAGTACTTC. Protein product: CASSSGDTYEQYF.

The J gene is TRBJ2-3, the V gene TRBV4-3, with D tentatively TRBD1 or TRBD2 (5 bases each). There are 15 residues in the CDR3. The V gene lost 4 bases and the J gene lost 5 bases, with 16 bases spanning the gap. CDR1 is LGHNA, CDR2 YSLEER, per germline. The CDR3 here is CASSLFPGTVDTQYF. DNA of the CDR3: TGCGCCAGCAGCCTCTTTCCCGGGACGGTAGATACGCAGTATTTT.

The chain combines TRBV12-3 or TRBV12-4 with TRBJ2-3; 10 bases align to TRBD2. After removal of 5 bases from V and 2 bases from J, the junction contained 13 bases not matched to a gene. This CDR3 comprises 18 residues. CDR3 coding DNA: TGTGCCAGCAGTCCACGGGAAAGACTAGCGGGCCTCACAGATACGCAGTATTTT. This codes for CASSPRERLAGLTDTQYF.

This clonotype was found a few times. This chain joins TRBV4-3 and TRBJ1-1, with TRBD1 identical over 8 bases. CDR1 and CDR2 from the germline V gene are LGHNA and YSLEER. The CDR3 sequence is 18 residues long. After removal of 2 bases from V and 1 base from J, the junction contained 12 bases not matched to a gene. The CDR3 DNA reads TGCGCCAGCAGCCAAATGGCGTCGACAGGGGCGGGGAACACTGAAGCTTTCTTT. It is translated as CASSQMASTGAGNTEAFF.